This paragraph reports one T cell receptor (beta chain). This entry comes from a study of blood T cell repertoires in COVID-19. From germline, CDR1 is SGHVS and CDR2 FQNEAQ. CDR3 length equals 15 residues. The V end was cut by 6 bases, the J end by 0 bases, with 12 bases between. Measured with immunoSEQ multiplex PCR; TCRdb has only the in-frame clones, and not every one. This sample carries about 190,000 clones, around four fifths of them seen once, and the ten largest clones take over 13%. The sequencing sample was made of peripheral blood. This clonotype was obtained from a man aged 25-45 years with active or convalescent COVID-19. This chain uses TRBV7-8 with TRBJ1-3, with D unclear. The CDR3 sequence is CASSLRLSSGNTIYF. CDR3 nucleotides: TGTGCCAGCAGTTTACGGTTGTCCTCTGGAAACACCATATATTTT. Together with reference TRBV7-8 and TRBJ1-3, the CDR3 gives the full variable domain: GAGVSQSPRYKVAKRGQDVALRCDPISGHVSLFWYQQALGQGPEFLTYFQNEAQLDKSGLPSDRFFAERPEGSVSTLKIQRTQQEDSAVYLCASSLRLSSGNTIYFGEGSWLTVV.